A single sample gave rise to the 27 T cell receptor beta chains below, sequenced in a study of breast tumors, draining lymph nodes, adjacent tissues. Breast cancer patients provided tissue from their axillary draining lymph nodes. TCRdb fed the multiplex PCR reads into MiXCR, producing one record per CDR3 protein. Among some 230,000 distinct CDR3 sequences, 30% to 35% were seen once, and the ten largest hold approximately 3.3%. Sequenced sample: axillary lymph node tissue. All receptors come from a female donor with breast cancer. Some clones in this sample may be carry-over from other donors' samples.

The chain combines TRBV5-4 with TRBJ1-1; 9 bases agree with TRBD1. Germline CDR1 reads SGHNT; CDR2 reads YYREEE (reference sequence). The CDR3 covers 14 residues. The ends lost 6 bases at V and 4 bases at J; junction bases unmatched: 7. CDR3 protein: CASTPTGGGTEAFF. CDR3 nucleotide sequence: TGTGCCAGCACCCCAACAGGGGGCGGCACTGAAGCTTTCTTT.

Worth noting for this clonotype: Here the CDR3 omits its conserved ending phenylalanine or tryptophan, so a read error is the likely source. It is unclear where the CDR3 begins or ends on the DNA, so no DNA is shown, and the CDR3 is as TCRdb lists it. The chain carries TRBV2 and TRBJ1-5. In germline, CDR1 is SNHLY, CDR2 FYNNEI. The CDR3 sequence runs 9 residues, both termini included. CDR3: CASSESRGR.

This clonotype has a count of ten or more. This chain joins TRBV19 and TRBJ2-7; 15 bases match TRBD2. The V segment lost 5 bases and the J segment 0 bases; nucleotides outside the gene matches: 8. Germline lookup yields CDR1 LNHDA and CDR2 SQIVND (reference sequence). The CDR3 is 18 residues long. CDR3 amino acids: CASSQKGLAGGSSYEQYF. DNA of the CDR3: TGTGCCAGTAGTCAAAAGGGACTAGCGGGAGGCAGCTCCTACGAGCAGTACTTC.

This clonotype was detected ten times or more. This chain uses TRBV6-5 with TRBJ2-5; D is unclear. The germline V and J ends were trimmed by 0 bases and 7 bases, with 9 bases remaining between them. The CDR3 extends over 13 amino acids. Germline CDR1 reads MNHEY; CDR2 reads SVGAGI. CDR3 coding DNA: TGTGCCAGCAGTTACTCGGGCATGGGGACCCAGTACTTC. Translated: CASSYSGMGTQYF.

CDR3 coding DNA: TGTGCCATCAGTGAGTCCGCTAGCGTTAACACCGGGGAGCTGTTTTTT. Amino acid sequence: CAISESASVNTGELFF. V and J are TRBV10-3 and TRBJ2-2; the D gene is possibly TRBD2 (6 bases). Germline CDR1 is ENHRY and CDR2 is SYGVKD. Trimming cost V 0 bases and J 2 bases, with 10 bases left between them. The CDR3 consists of 16 residues.

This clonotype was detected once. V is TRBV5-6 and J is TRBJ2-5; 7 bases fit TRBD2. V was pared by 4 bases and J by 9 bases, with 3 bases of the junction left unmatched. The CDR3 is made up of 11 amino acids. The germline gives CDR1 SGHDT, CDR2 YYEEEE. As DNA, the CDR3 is TGTGCCAGCAGCGCGGCGGGGGCCCAGTACTTC. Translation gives CASSAAGAQYF.

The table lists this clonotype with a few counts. The CDR3 sequence is CAGRTANTEAFF. The CDR3 DNA reads TGTGCCGGCCGGACAGCGAACACTGAAGCTTTCTTT. The chain uses TRBV2 and TRBJ1-1; possibly TRBD1 for D (6 bases). This CDR3 comprises 12 residues. Germline V gene data show CDR1 as SNHLY and CDR2 as FYNNEI. Trimming shortened V by 11 bases and J by 1 base, and 11 bases separated the two germline ends.

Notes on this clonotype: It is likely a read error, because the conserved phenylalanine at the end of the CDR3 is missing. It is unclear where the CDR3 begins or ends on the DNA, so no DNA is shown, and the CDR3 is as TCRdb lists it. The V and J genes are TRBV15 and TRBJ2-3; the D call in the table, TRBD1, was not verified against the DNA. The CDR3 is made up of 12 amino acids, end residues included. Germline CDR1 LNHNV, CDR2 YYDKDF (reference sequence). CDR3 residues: CATSPEDRGRNY.

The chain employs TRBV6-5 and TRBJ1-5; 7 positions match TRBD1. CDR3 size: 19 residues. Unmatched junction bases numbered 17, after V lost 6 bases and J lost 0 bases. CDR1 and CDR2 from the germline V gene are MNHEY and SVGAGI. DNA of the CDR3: TGTGCCAGCAGCCATACGTCCCGGGACAGCACTTATAGCAATCAGCCCCAGCATTTT. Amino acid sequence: CASSHTSRDSTYSNQPQHF.

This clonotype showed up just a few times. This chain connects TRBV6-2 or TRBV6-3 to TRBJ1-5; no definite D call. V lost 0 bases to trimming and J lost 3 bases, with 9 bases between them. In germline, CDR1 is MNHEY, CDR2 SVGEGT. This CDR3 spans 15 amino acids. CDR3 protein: CASSYSWVSNQPQHF. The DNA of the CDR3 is TGTGCCAGCAGTTACTCGTGGGTATCCAATCAGCCCCAGCATTTT.

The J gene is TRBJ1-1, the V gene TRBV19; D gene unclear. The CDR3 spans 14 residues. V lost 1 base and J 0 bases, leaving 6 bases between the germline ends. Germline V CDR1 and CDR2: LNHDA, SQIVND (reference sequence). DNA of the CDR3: TGTGCCAGTAGTATAGGACTTATGAACACTGAAGCTTTCTTT. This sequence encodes CASSIGLMNTEAFF.

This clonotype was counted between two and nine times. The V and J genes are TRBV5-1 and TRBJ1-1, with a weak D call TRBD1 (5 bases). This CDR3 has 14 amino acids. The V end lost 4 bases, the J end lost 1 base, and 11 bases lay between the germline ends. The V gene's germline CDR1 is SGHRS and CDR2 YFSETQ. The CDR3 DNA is TGCGCCAGCAGCCATGTCCAGGGGAACACTGAAGCTTTCTTT. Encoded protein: CASSHVQGNTEAFF.

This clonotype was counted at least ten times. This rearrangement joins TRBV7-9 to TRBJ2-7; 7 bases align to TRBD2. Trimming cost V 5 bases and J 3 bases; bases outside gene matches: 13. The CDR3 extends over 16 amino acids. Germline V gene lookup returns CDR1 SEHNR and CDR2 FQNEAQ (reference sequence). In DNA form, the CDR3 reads TGTGCCAGCAGCCCCACGTCGGGGCGGGAGAGCTACGAGCAGTACTTC. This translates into CASSPTSGRESYEQYF.

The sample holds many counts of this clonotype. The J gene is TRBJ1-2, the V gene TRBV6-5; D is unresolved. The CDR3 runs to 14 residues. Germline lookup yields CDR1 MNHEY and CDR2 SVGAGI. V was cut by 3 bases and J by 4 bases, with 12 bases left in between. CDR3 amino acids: CASSYREVGYGYTF. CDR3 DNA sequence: TGTGCCAGCAGTTATAGGGAGGTGGGCTATGGCTACACCTTC.

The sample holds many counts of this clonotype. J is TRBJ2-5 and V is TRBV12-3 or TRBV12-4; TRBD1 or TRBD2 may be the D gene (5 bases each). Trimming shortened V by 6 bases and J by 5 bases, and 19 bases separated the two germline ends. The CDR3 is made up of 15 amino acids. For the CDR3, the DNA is TGTGCCAGCAGCCCCATGGGACGGGCCCGGGAGACCCAGTACTTC. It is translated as CASSPMGRARETQYF.

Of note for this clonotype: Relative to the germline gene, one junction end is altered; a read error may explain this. CDR3 region: CASSHSSGDIYGYTF. DNA for the CDR3: TGTGCCAGCAGTCACTCTTCCGGGGATATCTATGGCTACACCTTC. This chain uses TRBV6-5 with TRBJ1-2; D not resolved. Germline V gene sequence: CDR1 MNHEY, CDR2 SVGAGI. The CDR3 totals 15 residues.

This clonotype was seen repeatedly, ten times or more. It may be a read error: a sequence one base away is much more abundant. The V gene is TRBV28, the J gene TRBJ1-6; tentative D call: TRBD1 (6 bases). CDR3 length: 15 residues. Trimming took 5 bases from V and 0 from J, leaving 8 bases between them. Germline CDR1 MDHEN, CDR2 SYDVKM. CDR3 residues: CASSTGSSYNSPLHF. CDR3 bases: TGTGCCAGCAGTACAGGGAGCTCCTATAATTCACCCCTCCACTTT. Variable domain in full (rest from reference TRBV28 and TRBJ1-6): DVKVTQSSRYLVKRTGEKVFLECVQDMDHENMFWYRQDPGLGLRLIYFSYDVKMKEKGDIPEGYSVSREKKERFSLILESASTNQTSMYLCASSTGSSYNSPLHFGNGTRLTVT.

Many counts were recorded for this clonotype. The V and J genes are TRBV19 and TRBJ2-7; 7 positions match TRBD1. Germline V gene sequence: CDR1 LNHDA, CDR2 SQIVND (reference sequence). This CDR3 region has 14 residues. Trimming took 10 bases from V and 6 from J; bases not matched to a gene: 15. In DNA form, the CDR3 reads TGTGCCACCACTACCGGGACAGCTCGTAGCGAGCAGTACTTC. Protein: CATTTGTARSEQYF.

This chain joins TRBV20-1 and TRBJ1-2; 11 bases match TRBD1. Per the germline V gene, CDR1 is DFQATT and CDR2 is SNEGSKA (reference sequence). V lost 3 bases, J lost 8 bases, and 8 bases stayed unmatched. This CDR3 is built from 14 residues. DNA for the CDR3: TGCAGTGCTAGGAGCCTCCGGGACAGGGGGGGCTACACCTTC. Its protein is CSARSLRDRGGYTF.

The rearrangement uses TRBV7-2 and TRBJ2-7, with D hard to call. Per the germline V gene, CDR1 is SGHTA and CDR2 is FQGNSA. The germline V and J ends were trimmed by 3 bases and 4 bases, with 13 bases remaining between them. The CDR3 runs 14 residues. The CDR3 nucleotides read TGTGCCAGCAGCTTGGGCCTTAACGGGTACGAGCAGTACTTC. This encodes CASSLGLNGYEQYF.

The chain's CDR3 is CASSPQGQGANSPLHF. CDR3 bases: TGTGCCAGCAGCCCCCAGGGACAGGGTGCAAATTCACCCCTCCACTTT. The chain combines TRBV5-4 with TRBJ1-6, with 9 positions matching TRBD1. The V segment lost 4 bases and the J segment 7 bases; nucleotides outside the gene matches: 9. The CDR3 runs to 16 residues. Germline V gene data show CDR1 as SGHNT and CDR2 as YYREEE (reference sequence).

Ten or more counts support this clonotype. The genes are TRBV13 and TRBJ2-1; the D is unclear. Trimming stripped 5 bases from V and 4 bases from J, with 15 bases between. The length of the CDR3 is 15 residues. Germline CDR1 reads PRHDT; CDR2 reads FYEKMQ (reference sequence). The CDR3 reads CASSPSSDGYNEQFF. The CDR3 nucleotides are TGTGCCAGCAGCCCCTCATCGGACGGATACAATGAGCAGTTCTTC. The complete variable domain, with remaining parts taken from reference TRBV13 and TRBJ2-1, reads AAGVIQSPRHLIKEKRETATLKCYPIPRHDTVYWYQQGPGQDPQFLISFYEKMQSDKGSIPDRFSAQQFSDYHSELNMSSLELGDSALYFCASSPSSDGYNEQFFGPGTRLTVL.

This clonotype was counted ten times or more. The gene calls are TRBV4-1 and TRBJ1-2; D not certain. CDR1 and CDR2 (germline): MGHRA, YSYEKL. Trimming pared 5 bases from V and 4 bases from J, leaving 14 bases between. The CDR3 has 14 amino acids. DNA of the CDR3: TGCGCCAGCAGCGAGGTAAAAGGAGCCTATGGCTACACCTTC. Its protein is CASSEVKGAYGYTF.

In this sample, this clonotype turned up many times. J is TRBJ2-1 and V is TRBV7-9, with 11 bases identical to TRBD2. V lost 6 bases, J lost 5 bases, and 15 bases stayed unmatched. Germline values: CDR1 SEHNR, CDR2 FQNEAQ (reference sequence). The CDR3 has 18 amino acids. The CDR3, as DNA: TGTGCCAGCAGGGATCCCGGTAGCGGGAGGGCCAAGAACAATGAGCAGTTCTTC. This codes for CASRDPGSGRAKNNEQFF. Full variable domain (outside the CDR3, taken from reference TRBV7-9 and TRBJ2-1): DTGVSQNPRHKITKRGQNVTFRCDPISEHNRLYWYRQTLGQGPEFLTYFQNEAQLEKSRLLSDRFSAERPKGSFSTLEIQRTEQGDSAMYLCASRDPGSGRAKNNEQFFGPGTRLTVL.

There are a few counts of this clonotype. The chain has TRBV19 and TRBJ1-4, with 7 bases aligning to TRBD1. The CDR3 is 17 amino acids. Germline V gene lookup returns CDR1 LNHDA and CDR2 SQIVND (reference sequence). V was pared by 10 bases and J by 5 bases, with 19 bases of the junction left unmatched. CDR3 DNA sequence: TGTGCCACCTTCCCCGGGACAGCTAATACAGAAAATGAAAAACTGTTTTTT. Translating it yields CATFPGTANTENEKLFF.

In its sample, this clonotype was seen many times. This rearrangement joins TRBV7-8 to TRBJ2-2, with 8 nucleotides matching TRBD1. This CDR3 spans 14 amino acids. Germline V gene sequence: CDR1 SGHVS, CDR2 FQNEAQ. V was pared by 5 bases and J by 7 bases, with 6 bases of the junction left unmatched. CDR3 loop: CASSRTGLGGELFF. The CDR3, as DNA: TGTGCCAGCAGCCGGACAGGGTTGGGCGGGGAGCTGTTTTTT.

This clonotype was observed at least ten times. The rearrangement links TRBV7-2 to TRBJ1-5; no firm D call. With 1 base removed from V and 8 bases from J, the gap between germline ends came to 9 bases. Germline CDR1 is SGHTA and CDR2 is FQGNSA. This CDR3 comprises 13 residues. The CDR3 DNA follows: TGTGCCAGCAGCTTAGGAGGTGGGAAGCCCCAGCATTTT. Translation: CASSLGGGKPQHF.